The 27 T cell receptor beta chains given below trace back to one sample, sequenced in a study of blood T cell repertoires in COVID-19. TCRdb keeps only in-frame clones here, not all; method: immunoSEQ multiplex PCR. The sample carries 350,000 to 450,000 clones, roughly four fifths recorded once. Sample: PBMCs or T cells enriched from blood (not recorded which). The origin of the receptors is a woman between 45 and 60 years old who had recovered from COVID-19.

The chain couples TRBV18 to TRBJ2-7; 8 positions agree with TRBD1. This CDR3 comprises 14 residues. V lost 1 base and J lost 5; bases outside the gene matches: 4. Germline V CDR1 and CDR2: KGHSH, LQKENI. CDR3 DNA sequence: TGTGCCAGCTCACCACGGGGACAGGAGGACGAGCAGTACTTC. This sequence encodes CASSPRGQEDEQYF.

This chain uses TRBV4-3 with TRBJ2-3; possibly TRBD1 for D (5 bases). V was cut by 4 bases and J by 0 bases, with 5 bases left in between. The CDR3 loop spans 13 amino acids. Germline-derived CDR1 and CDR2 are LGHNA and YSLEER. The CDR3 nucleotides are TGCGCCAGCAGCCCAGGGAGCACAGATACGCAGTATTTT. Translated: CASSPGSTDTQYF.

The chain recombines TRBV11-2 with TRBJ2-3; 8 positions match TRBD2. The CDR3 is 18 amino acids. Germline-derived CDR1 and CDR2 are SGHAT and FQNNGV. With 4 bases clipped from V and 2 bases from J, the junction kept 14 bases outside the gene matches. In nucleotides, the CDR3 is TGTGCCAGCAGCTCAGACTTAAAGCGGGGGAGCATCACAGATACGCAGTATTTT. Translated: CASSSDLKRGSITDTQYF.

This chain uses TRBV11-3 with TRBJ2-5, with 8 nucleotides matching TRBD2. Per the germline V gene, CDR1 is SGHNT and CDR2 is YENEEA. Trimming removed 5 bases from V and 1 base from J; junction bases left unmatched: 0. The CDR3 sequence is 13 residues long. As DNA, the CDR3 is TGTGCCAGCAGCCGGGGGGGCCAAGAGACCCAGTACTTC. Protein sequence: CASSRGGQETQYF.

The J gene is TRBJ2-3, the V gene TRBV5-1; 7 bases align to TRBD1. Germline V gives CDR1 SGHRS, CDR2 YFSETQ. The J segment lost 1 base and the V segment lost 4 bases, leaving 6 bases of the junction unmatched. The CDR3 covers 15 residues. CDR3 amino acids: CASSPEGARTDTQYF. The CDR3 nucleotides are TGCGCCAGCAGCCCCGAGGGGGCACGCACAGATACGCAGTATTTT.

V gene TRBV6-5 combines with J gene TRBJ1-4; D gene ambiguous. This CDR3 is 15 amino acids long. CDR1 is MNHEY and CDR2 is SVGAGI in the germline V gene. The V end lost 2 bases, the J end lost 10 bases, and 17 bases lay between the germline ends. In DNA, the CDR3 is TGTGCCAGCAGTTACGCCGTTAACGAGGGTGGAAAACTGTTTTTT. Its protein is CASSYAVNEGGKLFF.

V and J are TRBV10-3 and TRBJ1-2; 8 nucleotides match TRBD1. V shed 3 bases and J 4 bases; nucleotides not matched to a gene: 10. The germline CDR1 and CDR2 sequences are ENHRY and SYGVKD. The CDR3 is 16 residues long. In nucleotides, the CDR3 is TGTGCCATCAGTGACCCGCGGACAGGGATGAGCTATGGCTACACCTTC. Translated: CAISDPRTGMSYGYTF.

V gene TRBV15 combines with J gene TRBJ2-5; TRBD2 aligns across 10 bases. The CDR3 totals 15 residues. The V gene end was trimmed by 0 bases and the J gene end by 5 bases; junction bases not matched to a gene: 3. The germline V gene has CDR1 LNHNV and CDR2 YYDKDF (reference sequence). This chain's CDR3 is CATSRDGSGGETQYF. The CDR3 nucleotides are TGTGCCACCAGCAGAGACGGTAGCGGGGGGGAGACCCAGTACTTC.

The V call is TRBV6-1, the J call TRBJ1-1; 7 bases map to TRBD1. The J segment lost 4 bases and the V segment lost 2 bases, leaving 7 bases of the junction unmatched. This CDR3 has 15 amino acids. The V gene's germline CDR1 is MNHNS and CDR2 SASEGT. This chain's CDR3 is CASSEKGARPTEAFF. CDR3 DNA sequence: TGTGCCAGCAGTGAAAAGGGGGCGCGCCCCACTGAAGCTTTCTTT.

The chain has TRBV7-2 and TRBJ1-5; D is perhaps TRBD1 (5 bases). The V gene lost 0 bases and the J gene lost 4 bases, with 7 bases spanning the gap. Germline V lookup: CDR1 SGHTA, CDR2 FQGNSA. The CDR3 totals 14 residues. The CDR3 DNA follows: TGTGCCAGCAGCTTAGCGCCAGGGAATCAGCCCCAGCATTTT. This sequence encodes CASSLAPGNQPQHF.

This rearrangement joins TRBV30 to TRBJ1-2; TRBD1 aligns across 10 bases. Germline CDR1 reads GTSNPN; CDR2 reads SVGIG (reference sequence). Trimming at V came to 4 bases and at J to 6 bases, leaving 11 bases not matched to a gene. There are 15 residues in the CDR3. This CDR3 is CAWTSGQGGSDGYTF. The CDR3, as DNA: TGTGCCTGGACCTCAGGACAGGGGGGGTCGGATGGCTACACCTTC.

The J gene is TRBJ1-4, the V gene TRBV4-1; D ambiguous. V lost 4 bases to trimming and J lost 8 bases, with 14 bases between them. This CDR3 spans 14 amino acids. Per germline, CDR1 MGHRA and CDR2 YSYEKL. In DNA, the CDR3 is TGCGCCAGCAGCCTCGGACTTCTGGGGGAAAAACTGTTTTTT. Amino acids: CASSLGLLGEKLFF.

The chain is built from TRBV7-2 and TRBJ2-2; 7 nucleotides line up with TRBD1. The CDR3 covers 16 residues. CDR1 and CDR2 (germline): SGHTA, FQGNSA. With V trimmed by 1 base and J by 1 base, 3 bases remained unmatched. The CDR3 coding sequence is TGTGCCAGCAGCTTAGACGGACAGGTGAACACCGGGGAGCTGTTTTTT. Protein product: CASSLDGQVNTGELFF.

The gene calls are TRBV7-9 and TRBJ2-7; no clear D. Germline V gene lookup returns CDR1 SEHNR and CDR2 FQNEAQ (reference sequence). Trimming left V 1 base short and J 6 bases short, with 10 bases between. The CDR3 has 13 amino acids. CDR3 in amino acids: CASSLGAPGEQYF. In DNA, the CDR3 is TGTGCCAGCAGCTTAGGGGCACCAGGCGAGCAGTACTTC.

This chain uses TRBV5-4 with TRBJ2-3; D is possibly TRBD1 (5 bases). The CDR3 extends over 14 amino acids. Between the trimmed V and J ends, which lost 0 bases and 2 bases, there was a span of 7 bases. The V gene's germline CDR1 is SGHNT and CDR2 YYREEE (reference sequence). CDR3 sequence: CASSLVGPTDTQYF. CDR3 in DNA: TGTGCCAGCAGCTTGGTGGGGCCCACAGATACGCAGTATTTT.

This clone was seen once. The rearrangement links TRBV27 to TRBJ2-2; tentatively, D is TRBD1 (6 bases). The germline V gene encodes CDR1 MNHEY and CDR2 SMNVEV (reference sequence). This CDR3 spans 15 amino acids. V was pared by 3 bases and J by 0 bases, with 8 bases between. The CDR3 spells CASSLGASNTGELFF. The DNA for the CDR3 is TGTGCCAGCAGTTTGGGGGCCTCGAACACCGGGGAGCTGTTTTTT.

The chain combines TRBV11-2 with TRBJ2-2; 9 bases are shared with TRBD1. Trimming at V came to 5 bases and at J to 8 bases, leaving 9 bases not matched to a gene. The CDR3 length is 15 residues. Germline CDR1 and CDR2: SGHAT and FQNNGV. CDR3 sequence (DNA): TGTGCCAGCAGCGCCGGGACAGGGCTCTCAGGGGAGCTGTTTTTT. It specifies CASSAGTGLSGELFF.

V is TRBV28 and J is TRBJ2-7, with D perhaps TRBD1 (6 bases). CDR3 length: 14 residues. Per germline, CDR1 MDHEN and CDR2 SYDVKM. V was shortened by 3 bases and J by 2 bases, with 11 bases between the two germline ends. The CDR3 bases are TGTGCCAGCAGTTTCAGGGGACCCCCCTACGAGCAGTACTTC. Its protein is CASSFRGPPYEQYF.

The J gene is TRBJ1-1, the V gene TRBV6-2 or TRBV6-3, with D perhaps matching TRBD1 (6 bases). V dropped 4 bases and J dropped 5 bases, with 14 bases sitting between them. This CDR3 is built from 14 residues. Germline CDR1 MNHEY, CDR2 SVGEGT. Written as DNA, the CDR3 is TGTGCCAGCAGTTCCTTGGGACAAGGGACTGAAGCTTTCTTT. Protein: CASSSLGQGTEAFF.

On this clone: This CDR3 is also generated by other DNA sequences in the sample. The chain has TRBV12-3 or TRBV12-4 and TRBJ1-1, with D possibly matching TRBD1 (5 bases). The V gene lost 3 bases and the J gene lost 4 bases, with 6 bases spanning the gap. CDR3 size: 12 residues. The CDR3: CASSFGGTEAFF. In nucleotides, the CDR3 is TGTGCCAGCAGTTTCGGGGGCACTGAAGCTTTCTTT.

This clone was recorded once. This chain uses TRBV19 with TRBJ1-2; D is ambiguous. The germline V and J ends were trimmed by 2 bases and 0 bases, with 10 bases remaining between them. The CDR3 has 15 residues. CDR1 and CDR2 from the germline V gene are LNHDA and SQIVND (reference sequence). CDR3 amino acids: CASSINNPANYGYTF. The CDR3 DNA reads TGTGCCAGTAGTATAAATAATCCAGCTAACTATGGCTACACCTTC.

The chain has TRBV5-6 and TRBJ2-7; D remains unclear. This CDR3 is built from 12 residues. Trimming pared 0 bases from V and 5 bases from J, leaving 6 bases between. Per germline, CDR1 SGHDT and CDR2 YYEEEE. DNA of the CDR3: TGTGCCAGCAGCTTGGTTTCTGACGAGCAGTACTTC. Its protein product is CASSLVSDEQYF.

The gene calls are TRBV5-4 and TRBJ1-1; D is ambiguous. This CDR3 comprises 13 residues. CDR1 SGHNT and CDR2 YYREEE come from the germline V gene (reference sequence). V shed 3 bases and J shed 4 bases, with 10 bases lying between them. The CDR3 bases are TGTGCCAGCAGCTGGGGTCGGGGCACTGAAGCTTTCTTT. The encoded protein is CASSWGRGTEAFF.

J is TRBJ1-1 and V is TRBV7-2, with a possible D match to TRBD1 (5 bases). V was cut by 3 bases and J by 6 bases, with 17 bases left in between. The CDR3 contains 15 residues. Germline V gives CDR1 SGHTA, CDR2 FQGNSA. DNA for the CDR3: TGTGCCAGCAGCTTTGTAGGGGTAGGAGATGCTGAAGCTTTCTTT. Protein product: CASSFVGVGDAEAFF.

This chain's CDR3 is CASSLDRRQGSEQYF. As DNA, the CDR3 is TGTGCCAGCAGCTTAGACAGGCGGCAGGGCTCCGAGCAGTACTTC. J is TRBJ2-7 and V is TRBV7-2; D perhaps matches TRBD1 (5 bases). The CDR3 is 15 residues long. Germline loops: CDR1 SGHTA, CDR2 FQGNSA. V was shortened by 1 base and J by 6 bases, with 16 bases between the two germline ends.

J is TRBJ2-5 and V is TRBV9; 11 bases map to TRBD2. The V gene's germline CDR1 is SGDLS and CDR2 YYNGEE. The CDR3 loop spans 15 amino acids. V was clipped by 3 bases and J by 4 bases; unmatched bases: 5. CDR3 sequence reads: CASSELAGGRETQYF. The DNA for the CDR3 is TGTGCCAGCAGCGAATTAGCGGGAGGGAGAGAGACCCAGTACTTC.

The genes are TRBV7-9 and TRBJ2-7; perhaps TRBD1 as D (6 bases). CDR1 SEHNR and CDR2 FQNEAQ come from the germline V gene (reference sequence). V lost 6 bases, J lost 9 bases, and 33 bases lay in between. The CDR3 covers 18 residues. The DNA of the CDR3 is TGTGCCAGCAGACCAACATCCGGGACAACTCCTGCCGCTCTTGGGCAGTACTTC. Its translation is CASRPTSGTTPAALGQYF.